This entry concerns a single T cell receptor (beta chain). Those enrolled, adults aged roughly 18 to 95 years, came from about two dozen US areas. Donors in Cohort 3 counted as recovered after two negative PCRs, clearance, or symptom resolution. Germline CDR1 SEHNR, CDR2 FQNEAQ (reference sequence). V shed 5 bases and J shed 8 bases, with 13 bases lying between them. This CDR3 contains 13 residues. The sample comes from a study of blood T cell repertoires in COVID-19. Per the authors' pipeline: Reference gene primer amplification yielded estimated nucleated cell counts. Measured with immunoSEQ multiplex PCR; TCRdb has only the in-frame clones, and not every one. The DNA gave D and trimming, while V, J and clone size come from that table. The repertoire holds around 250,000 clones, with around 85% as singletons.

The chain employs TRBV7-9 and TRBJ1-3; D is unresolved. The specimen sequenced was PBMCs or T cells enriched from blood (not recorded which). The receptor's source is a woman aged 45-65 years who had recovered from COVID-19. The CDR3 sequence: CASSNDWVDTIYF. The CDR3 nucleotides are TGTGCCAGCAGCAACGACTGGGTTGACACCATATATTTT.